The 23 T cell receptor beta chains given below trace back to one sample, sequenced in a study of cytomegalovirus exposure and HLA in healthy donors. The table came from immunoSEQ multiplex PCR; TCRdb's copy has only in-frame clones and leaves some out. The table has around 250,000 clones, 90% seen once; the top ten hold 3% to 3.5%. The specimen sequenced was PBMCs. These receptors were collected from a woman aged 25-40 years in good health and CMV-seronegative.

J is TRBJ2-7 and V is TRBV9; possibly TRBD2 for D (5 bases). V was trimmed by 3 bases and J by 0 bases, leaving 13 bases between them. The CDR3 length is 15 residues. Per the germline V gene, CDR1 is SGDLS and CDR2 is YYNGEE. Here the CDR3 reads CASSGSGNSSYEQYF. CDR3 DNA sequence: TGTGCCAGCAGCGGGAGCGGAAACAGCTCCTACGAGCAGTACTTC.

This clone came up many times. This chain connects TRBV19 to TRBJ2-7; D is unresolved. CDR1 LNHDA and CDR2 SQIVND come from the germline V gene (reference sequence). CDR3 length: 11 amino acids. The V end lost 3 bases, the J end lost 4 bases, and 4 bases lay between the germline ends. DNA of the CDR3: TGTGCCAGTAGTATGGGTTACGAGCAGTACTTC. Its protein is CASSMGYEQYF. Looking up the rest from reference TRBV19 and TRBJ2-7 gives the full variable domain: DGGITQSPKYLFRKEGQNVTLSCEQNLNHDAMYWYRQDPGQGLRLIYYSQIVNDFQKGDIAEGYSVSREKKESFPLTVTSAQKNPTAFYLCASSMGYEQYFGPGTRLTVT.

The J gene is TRBJ2-2, the V gene TRBV5-1; the match to TRBD2 covers 12 bases. V was pared by 6 bases and J by 7 bases, with 13 bases of the junction left unmatched. The length of the CDR3 is 17 residues. Germline V lookup: CDR1 SGHRS, CDR2 YFSETQ. DNA of the CDR3: TGCGCCAGCATCTCGACCCCGACTAGCGGGAGCGGCGGGGAGCTGTTTTTT. Encoded protein: CASISTPTSGSGGELFF.

This chain links TRBV5-6 with TRBJ2-5; 8 bases line up with TRBD2. V lost 2 bases, J lost 1 base, and 4 bases stayed unmatched. The CDR3 has 15 amino acids. In germline, CDR1 is SGHDT, CDR2 YYEEEE. The CDR3 spells CASSFRTSGQETQYF. CDR3 DNA sequence: TGTGCCAGCAGCTTTCGAACTAGCGGCCAAGAGACCCAGTACTTC.

The V call is TRBV7-7, the J call TRBJ2-2, with 9 bases fitting TRBD1. Germline CDR1 is SSHAT and CDR2 is FNYEAQ (reference sequence). The CDR3 totals 13 residues. Trimming at V came to 4 bases and at J to 6 bases, leaving 0 bases not matched to a gene. The DNA of the CDR3 is TGTGCCAGCAGCTGGGACAGGGCCGGGGAGCTGTTTTTT. Encoded protein: CASSWDRAGELFF.

CDR3 DNA: TGTGCCAGCTCACGACAAACCGGGACAGGGGACGAAAAACTGTTTTTT. Encoded protein: CASSRQTGTGDEKLFF. The V and J genes are TRBV18 and TRBJ1-4; 10 bases fit TRBD1. Germline V gives CDR1 KGHSH, CDR2 LQKENI. J was trimmed by 8 bases and V by 4 bases; bases with no gene match: 10. The CDR3 has 16 residues.

J is TRBJ2-3 and V is TRBV9, with D perhaps matching TRBD1 or TRBD2 (5 bases each). Germline lookup yields CDR1 SGDLS and CDR2 YYNGEE. This CDR3 spans 17 amino acids. V dropped 4 bases and J dropped 4 bases, with 22 bases sitting between them. The CDR3 coding sequence is TGTGCCAGCAGCCCCTTGGGGACCCAAAGACGAGCAGATACGCAGTATTTT. Residues: CASSPLGTQRRADTQYF.

V gene TRBV11-1 combines with J gene TRBJ1-1; weak D call: TRBD1 (5 bases). The CDR3 spans 11 residues. V gave up 1 base and J gave up 8 bases, with 5 bases separating them. The V gene's germline CDR1 is SGHAT and CDR2 FQDESV (reference sequence). Here the CDR3 reads CASSLGGEAFF. The CDR3 nucleotides are TGTGCCAGCAGCTTAGGGGGCGAAGCTTTCTTT.

The table lists this clone with a few counts. The chain couples TRBV28 to TRBJ2-3; 7 nucleotides align to TRBD2. This CDR3 spans 15 amino acids. Per germline, CDR1 MDHEN and CDR2 SYDVKM. The V and J ends lost 5 bases and 2 bases, in that order; junction bases with no gene match: 7. The chain's CDR3 is CASSVGGSNTDTQYF. The CDR3 coding sequence is TGTGCCAGCAGTGTTGGCGGGAGTAACACAGATACGCAGTATTTT. The variable domain in full, completed from reference TRBV28 and TRBJ2-3, reads DVKVTQSSRYLVKRTGEKVFLECVQDMDHENMFWYRQDPGLGLRLIYFSYDVKMKEKGDIPEGYSVSREKKERFSLILESASTNQTSMYLCASSVGGSNTDTQYFGPGTRLTVL.

The chain employs TRBV7-3 and TRBJ2-7, with D perhaps matching TRBD2 (5 bases). The CDR3 has 13 amino acids. Germline CDR1 and CDR2: SGHTA and FQGTGA. V was shortened by 3 bases and J by 7 bases, with 13 bases between the two germline ends. CDR3 in DNA: TGTGCCAGCAGCTTGGGCAGTGGCGGGGAGCAGTACTTC. Protein: CASSLGSGGEQYF.

This chain joins TRBV18 and TRBJ2-7, with D possibly TRBD2 on 6 matching bases. The germline V gene encodes CDR1 KGHSH and CDR2 LQKENI. The germline V and J ends were trimmed by 6 bases and 2 bases, with 14 bases remaining between them. The CDR3 loop spans 14 amino acids. The CDR3 protein is CASSGGVNAYEQYF. The CDR3, as DNA: TGTGCCAGCTCTGGCGGGGTCAATGCCTACGAGCAGTACTTC. Combining the CDR3 with reference TRBV18 and TRBJ2-7 gives the whole variable domain NAGVMQNPRHLVRRRGQEARLRCSPMKGHSHVYWYRQLPEEGLKFMVYLQKENIIDESGMPKERFSAEFPKEGPSILRIQQVVRGDSAAYFCASSGGVNAYEQYFGPGTRLTVT.

This clone has only a few counts. The DNA for the CDR3 is TGTGCCAGCAGTTACAACAGGGGCTACGAGCAGTACTTC. Residues: CASSYNRGYEQYF. This rearrangement joins TRBV6-6 to TRBJ2-7; 7 bases map to TRBD1. J lost 3 bases, V lost 2 bases, and 1 base had no gene match. Germline CDR1 reads MNHNY; CDR2 reads SVGAGI (reference sequence). The CDR3 spans 13 residues.

The gene calls are TRBV5-1 and TRBJ2-7; possible D gene TRBD2, 6 bases. CDR1 and CDR2 (germline): SGHRS, YFSETQ. This CDR3 spans 15 amino acids. The ends were cut back, 0 bases at V and 3 bases at J, with 13 bases in the middle. The CDR3 sequence: CASSLGGGNYYEQYF. DNA for the CDR3: TGCGCCAGCAGCTTGGGAGGAGGGAATTACTACGAGCAGTACTTC.

This chain connects TRBV6-1 to TRBJ2-5; tentatively, D is TRBD1 (5 bases). CDR3 size: 12 residues. V lost 7 bases and J lost 5, with 11 bases in between. CDR1 is MNHNS and CDR2 is SASEGT in the germline V gene. The DNA for the CDR3 is TGTGCCAGCACCCAGGGTCCCGAGACCCAGTACTTC. Its protein product is CASTQGPETQYF.

The CDR3 region is CASSAETPAPYEQYF. CDR3 DNA sequence: TGCGCCAGCAGCGCAGAGACTCCCGCACCCTACGAGCAGTACTTC. The chain joins TRBV5-1 to TRBJ2-7, with D hard to call. This CDR3 contains 15 residues. The V and J ends lost 4 bases and 2 bases respectively, with 16 bases between them. CDR1 and CDR2 (germline): SGHRS, YFSETQ.

This chain links TRBV5-4 with TRBJ2-3, with unresolved D. The V and J ends lost 4 bases and 3 bases respectively, with 12 bases between them. This CDR3 is built from 14 residues. Germline lookup yields CDR1 SGHNT and CDR2 YYREEE (reference sequence). The CDR3 DNA reads as TGTGCCAGCAGCCCCCGGGCTGGGACAGATACGCAGTATTTT. Translation gives CASSPRAGTDTQYF.

The V and J genes are TRBV7-9 and TRBJ2-7, with a possible D match to TRBD2 (6 bases). V lost 4 bases, J lost 6 bases, and 19 bases lay in between. The germline V gene encodes CDR1 SEHNR and CDR2 FQNEAQ (reference sequence). The CDR3 extends over 15 amino acids. The CDR3 protein is CASSSLIAAVGEQYF. Written as DNA, the CDR3 is TGTGCCAGCAGCTCCCTAATAGCGGCCGTGGGCGAGCAGTACTTC. The whole variable domain, filled in from reference TRBV7-9 and TRBJ2-7, reads DTGVSQNPRHKITKRGQNVTFRCDPISEHNRLYWYRQTLGQGPEFLTYFQNEAQLEKSRLLSDRFSAERPKGSFSTLEIQRTEQGDSAMYLCASSSLIAAVGEQYFGPGTRLTVT.

The CDR3, as DNA: TGTGCCAGCAGCTTTGCAGATACGCAGTATTTT. This encodes CASSFADTQYF. This chain links TRBV7-2 with TRBJ2-3; D unclear. Germline CDR1 is SGHTA and CDR2 is FQGNSA. This CDR3 is 11 amino acids long. V was shortened by 3 bases and J by 4 bases, with 2 bases between the two germline ends.

This clone was counted a few times. The gene calls are TRBV7-3 and TRBJ2-2, with D unclear. V lost 2 bases, J lost 4 bases, and 8 bases lay in between. The CDR3 extends over 14 amino acids. Germline values: CDR1 SGHTA, CDR2 FQGTGA. The CDR3 bases are TGTGCCAGCAGCTTACATTCCGGCACCGGGGAGCTGTTTTTT. Its translation is CASSLHSGTGELFF.

V and J are TRBV11-3 and TRBJ2-5, with TRBD2 as a possible D gene (6 bases). The CDR3 has 14 residues. The V gene lost 3 bases and the J gene lost 4 bases, with 12 bases spanning the gap. Germline V gives CDR1 SGHNT, CDR2 YENEEA. This chain's CDR3 is CASSFLAILETQYF. The CDR3 DNA reads TGTGCCAGCAGCTTTCTAGCGATCCTAGAGACCCAGTACTTC.

The CDR3: CSAPSTGGDEQYF. CDR3 DNA: TGCAGCGCTCCGTCGACAGGGGGCGACGAGCAGTACTTC. The chain uses TRBV29-1 and TRBJ2-7; 10 positions match TRBD1. The junction had 8 bases not matched to a gene; V was cut back by 7 bases and J by 5 bases. Germline V CDR1 and CDR2: SQVTM, ANQGSEA. The CDR3 is 13 residues long.

The gene calls are TRBV11-2 and TRBJ2-7; 12 positions agree with TRBD2. The CDR3 is made up of 14 amino acids. Germline trimming cut 5 bases from V and 5 bases from J; bases unmatched to any gene: 4. Per the germline V gene, CDR1 is SGHAT and CDR2 is FQNNGV. DNA of the CDR3: TGTGCCAGCAGCGGACTAGCGGGAATCAACGAGCAGTACTTC. Protein: CASSGLAGINEQYF. Full variable domain (outside the CDR3, taken from reference TRBV11-2 and TRBJ2-7): EAGVAQSPRYKIIEKRQSVAFWCNPISGHATLYWYQQILGQGPKLLIQFQNNGVVDDSQLPKDRFSAERLKGVDSTLKIQPAKLEDSAVYLCASSGLAGINEQYFGPGTRLTVT.

V and J are TRBV7-2 and TRBJ2-1; TRBD2 matches 14 bases. Germline V gene lookup returns CDR1 SGHTA and CDR2 FQGNSA. The CDR3 runs to 15 residues. V lost 5 bases and J lost 8; bases outside the gene matches: 5. The CDR3 nucleotides are TGTGCCAGCAGCGCCCAGGGACTAGCGGGGGATGAGCAGTTCTTC. This translates into CASSAQGLAGDEQFF.